This TCR beta chain originates from a study of T cell repertoires in cytomegalovirus infection. Study in general: Alongside well-studied HLA-B-restricted CMV epitopes, recently identified HLA-C-restricted CMV epitopes were also used. Shared public TCR beta signatures pointed to both CMV infection and a matching HLA type. Findings of the study overall: HLA-C-restricted CMV clonotypes gave the most frequent clonotype in two of eight donors. Cumulative frequency (of public TCR beta family members) identified carriers of CMV plus the relevant HLA.

Concerning this clonotype itself: Its antigen is as yet unknown.

TCRdb fed the reads into MiXCR, producing one record per CDR3 protein. The data contain fewer than 1,000,000 distinct CDR3 sequences, approximately 33% of them singletons. The receptor was derived from a human donor in good health (CMV status not recorded). Some clones in this sample may be carry-over from other donors' samples. The specimen was cultured CD8+ T cells from PBMCs, collected from culture after CMV antigen stimulation.

The DNA for the CDR3 is TGCAGCGTTGAACCGGCGGGGGGGCCCGAAGATACGCAGTATTTT. Translating it yields CSVEPAGGPEDTQYF. The rearrangement uses TRBV29-1 and TRBJ2-3, with 9 bases that match TRBD2. The V gene's germline CDR1 is SQVTM and CDR2 ANQGSEA. The CDR3 has 15 amino acids. Losses at the gene ends were 2 bases for V and 5 bases for J; bases not matched to a gene: 8.